This T cell receptor beta chain emerged from a study of metastatic and nonmetastatic thyroid tumors. This clone was seen at least ten times. Every patient underwent thyroid surgery untreated. TCRdb re-called clones via MiXCR from the PCR reads. Altogether about 30,000 clones are present, about 15% being singletons, with the ten largest covering roughly 4%. Germline V CDR1 and CDR2: LGHDT, YNNKEL (reference sequence). V gave up 4 bases and J gave up 1 base, with 7 bases separating them. There are 13 residues in the CDR3. The clonotype was recovered from a female donor with papillary thyroid cancer or a benign thyroid nodule (not recorded which). Some clones in this sample may be carry-over from other donors' samples. Source material: blood. V is TRBV3-1 and J is TRBJ2-5; no clear D. As DNA, the CDR3 is TGTGCCAGCAGCCCCACGGGCCAAGAGACCCAGTACTTC. This codes for CASSPTGQETQYF.